The 20 T cell receptor beta chains in this list originate from one sample, sequenced in a study of blood T cell repertoires in COVID-19. Repertoires were generated with immunoSEQ multiplex PCR, while TCRdb's copy carries only in-frame clones and drops some. In the table there are roughly 350,000 clones, around 86% of which are singletons. Sequenced sample: peripheral blood. These receptors were taken from a woman aged 45-59 years with COVID-19, enrolled during active disease.

The gene calls are TRBV3-1 (or the pseudogene TRBV3-2) and TRBJ1-3, with D unresolved. V was shortened by 8 bases and J by 1 base, with 3 bases between the two germline ends. The length of the CDR3 is 11 residues. The germline V gene has CDR1 LGHDT and CDR2 YNNKEL (reference sequence). The CDR3: CASQSGNTIYF. The CDR3 coding sequence is TGTGCCAGCCAGTCTGGAAACACCATATATTTT.

In this sample, this clone turned up a few times. The chain is built from TRBV6-1 and TRBJ2-7; D is possibly TRBD1 (6 bases). Per the germline V gene, CDR1 is MNHNS and CDR2 is SASEGT. The CDR3 spans 16 residues. V gave up 2 bases and J gave up 4 bases, with 18 bases separating them. The DNA of the CDR3 is TGTGCCAGCAGTGAATACATGACAGGTGTTTGGTACGAGCAGTACTTC. Protein product: CASSEYMTGVWYEQYF.

The CDR3 bases are TGTGCCAGCAGCTCGCTGGAGCGAAGCTCCTACAATGAGCAGTTCTTC. The encoded protein is CASSSLERSSYNEQFF. The rearrangement links TRBV5-6 to TRBJ2-1; D is unclear. This CDR3 has 16 residues. V was shortened by 3 bases and J by 0 bases, with 13 bases between the two germline ends. Germline V gives CDR1 SGHDT, CDR2 YYEEEE.

The V call is TRBV3-1 (or the pseudogene TRBV3-2), the J call TRBJ2-3, with TRBD2 as a possible D gene (7 bases). Per the germline V gene, CDR1 is LGHDT and CDR2 is YNNKEL (reference sequence). V lost 1 base and J lost 3, with 14 bases in between. CDR3 length: 16 residues. The CDR3, as DNA: TGTGCCAGCAGCCAAGTGGGGGGGCTAGCGACAGATACGCAGTATTTT. It specifies CASSQVGGLATDTQYF.

This clone was seen just once. Sequence at one end of the junction differs from germline and may be a read error. The chain recombines TRBV11-1 with TRBJ1-1, with unresolved D. The CDR3 is 13 residues long. Germline CDR1 reads SGHAT; CDR2 reads FQDESV (reference sequence). This chain's CDR3 is CASSLEVSGRRYF. CDR3 nucleotide sequence: TGTGCCAGCAGCTTAGAGGTGTCAGGTCGGCGATATTTT.

The gene calls are TRBV5-1 and TRBJ1-2, with D maybe TRBD1 (5 bases). The germline gives CDR1 SGHRS, CDR2 YFSETQ. The CDR3 has 18 residues. The germline V and J ends were trimmed by 0 bases and 2 bases, with 20 bases remaining between them. The CDR3 sequence: CASSLAAWPRVLNYGYTF. CDR3 sequence (DNA): TGCGCCAGCAGCTTGGCTGCCTGGCCCAGGGTCTTGAACTATGGCTACACCTTC.

This clone has more than one count but fewer than ten. The chain has TRBV5-1 and TRBJ2-7; the match to TRBD1 covers 11 bases. Germline V CDR1 and CDR2: SGHRS, YFSETQ. V lost 2 bases to trimming and J lost 2 bases; unmatched junction nucleotides: 3. The CDR3 spans 15 residues. The CDR3 sequence: CASSLGQGATYEQYF. In nucleotides, the CDR3 is TGCGCCAGCAGCTTAGGACAGGGGGCGACCTACGAGCAGTACTTC.

The chain has TRBV4-1 and TRBJ2-2; D is unresolved. V was pared by 2 bases and J by 2 bases, with 9 bases between. There are 15 residues in the CDR3. Germline V gene data show CDR1 as MGHRA and CDR2 as YSYEKL. The CDR3 loop reads CASSQQKTNTGELFF. The CDR3 coding sequence is TGCGCCAGCAGCCAACAGAAAACCAACACCGGGGAGCTGTTTTTT.

The chain has TRBV18 and TRBJ1-2; 7 bases fit TRBD1. The CDR3 has 13 residues. Trimming at V came to 1 base and at J to 8 bases, leaving 4 bases not matched to a gene. The germline gives CDR1 KGHSH, CDR2 LQKENI. In DNA, the CDR3 is TGTGCCAGCTCACCACAGGGGGCGCGAGGCTACACCTTC. Encoded protein: CASSPQGARGYTF. The whole variable domain, filled in from reference TRBV18 and TRBJ1-2, reads NAGVMQNPRHLVRRRGQEARLRCSPMKGHSHVYWYRQLPEEGLKFMVYLQKENIIDESGMPKERFSAEFPKEGPSILRIQQVVRGDSAAYFCASSPQGARGYTFGSGTRLTVV.

V and J are TRBV12-3 or TRBV12-4 and TRBJ2-5; 10 bases map to TRBD1. V shed 6 bases, J shed 14 bases, and the junction held 9 bases outside the gene matches. CDR3 length: 12 residues. The CDR3 is CASRVSGTGEYF. The CDR3 DNA is TGTGCCAGCAGAGTCTCCGGGACAGGGGAATACTTC.

The J gene is TRBJ2-3, the V gene TRBV29-1; 7 bases agree with TRBD1. This CDR3 comprises 14 residues. J lost 4 bases, V lost 3 bases, and 7 bases had no gene match. In germline, CDR1 is SQVTM, CDR2 ANQGSEA. CDR3: CSVEPRGYPDTQYF. In nucleotides, the CDR3 is TGCAGCGTTGAGCCCAGGGGGTACCCAGATACGCAGTATTTT.

V is TRBV3-1 (or the pseudogene TRBV3-2) and J is TRBJ2-2, with TRBD2 matching 7 bases. The CDR3 length is 15 residues. CDR1 and CDR2 from the germline V gene are LGHDT and YNNKEL (reference sequence). Trimming took 3 bases from V and 6 from J; bases not matched to a gene: 7. The CDR3 protein is CASSHRGRAPGELFF. The CDR3 DNA reads as TGTGCCAGCAGCCATCGGGGGAGGGCCCCCGGGGAGCTGTTTTTT.

With regard to this clone: Germline is not matched at one junction end, which may reflect a read error. The V call is TRBV7-7, the J call TRBJ2-5; no clear D gene. The CDR3 has 13 amino acids. CDR1 SSHAT and CDR2 FNYEAQ come from the germline V gene (reference sequence). The CDR3 DNA is TGTGCTAGCAGCTTAGATCGGCAAGAGACCCAGTACTTC. The encoded protein is CASSLDRQETQYF. Using reference TRBV7-7 and TRBJ2-5 for the parts outside the CDR3, the full variable domain is GAGVSQSPRYKVTKRGQDVTLRCDPISSHATLYWYQQALGQGPEFLTYFNYEAQPDKSGLPSDRFSAERPEGSISTLTIQRTEQRDSAMYRCASSLDRQETQYFGPGTRLLVL.

This chain joins TRBV27 and TRBJ2-1, with 7 nucleotides matching TRBD1. Trimming removed 2 bases from V and 8 bases from J; junction bases left unmatched: 12. The CDR3 runs to 16 residues. Germline V gives CDR1 MNHEY, CDR2 SMNVEV (reference sequence). The chain's CDR3 is CASSLGVQGTGDEQFF. The CDR3, as DNA: TGTGCCAGCAGTTTAGGTGTACAGGGGACGGGCGATGAGCAGTTCTTC.

The chain combines TRBV27 with TRBJ2-2; D is ambiguous. Deletions cut 4 bases from V and 9 bases from J, with 9 bases between. The CDR3 is 12 residues long. Looked up from germline, CDR1 is MNHEY and CDR2 is SMNVEV (reference sequence). DNA for the CDR3: TGTGCCAGCAGTTACAGCCCCCGGGAGCTGTTTTTT. Protein: CASSYSPRELFF.

The rearrangement uses TRBV11-3 and TRBJ2-1; 7 bases are shared with TRBD1. Trimming took 1 base from V and 8 from J; bases not matched to a gene: 8. The germline V gene has CDR1 SGHNT and CDR2 YENEEA. The CDR3 consists of 15 residues. The CDR3, as DNA: TGTGCCAGCAGCTTAGTGGCAGGGGGTGTTTATGAGCAGTTCTTC. Its translation is CASSLVAGGVYEQFF.

V gene TRBV10-3 combines with J gene TRBJ1-2; TRBD1 matches at 7 bases. The CDR3 loop spans 13 amino acids. Germline CDR1 ENHRY, CDR2 SYGVKD. With 4 bases clipped from V and 5 bases from J, the junction kept 4 bases outside the gene matches. Here the CDR3 reads CAISVGTEYGYTF. The CDR3 DNA reads as TGTGCCATCAGTGTTGGGACAGAATATGGCTACACCTTC.

This chain uses TRBV5-8 with TRBJ1-1, with a weak D call TRBD1 (6 bases). The ends were cut back, 0 bases at V and 2 bases at J, with 26 bases in the middle. Per the germline V gene, CDR1 is SGHTS and CDR2 is YDEGEE. The CDR3 has 20 residues. DNA of the CDR3: TGTGCCAGCAGCTTGGATCTGAAAGGGGGAGTCAGTCCCAAAAACACTGAAGCTTTCTTT. Translation: CASSLDLKGGVSPKNTEAFF.

V is TRBV10-1 and J is TRBJ2-7; 10 bases are a match to TRBD1. The V and J ends lost 6 bases and 1 base, in that order; junction bases with no gene match: 3. The CDR3 loop spans 14 amino acids. The germline CDR1 and CDR2 sequences are WNHNN and SYGVQD (reference sequence). The CDR3 DNA is TGCGCCAGCAGAAGGGGACAGGGGTCCTACGAGCAGTACTTC. It specifies CASRRGQGSYEQYF.

The V call is TRBV27, the J call TRBJ2-3, with 7 bases lining up with TRBD2. The germline V gene encodes CDR1 MNHEY and CDR2 SMNVEV (reference sequence). The V gene end was trimmed by 5 bases and the J gene end by 4 bases; junction bases not matched to a gene: 18. The CDR3 consists of 18 residues. This CDR3 is CASSPSAPLADGADTQYF. The CDR3 coding sequence is TGTGCCAGCAGTCCTTCTGCCCCGCTAGCGGATGGGGCAGATACGCAGTATTTT.